The source of this TCR beta chain is a study of blood T cell repertoires in COVID-19 (dated by TCRdb to the early 2020s). Regarding the research as a whole: The collaborator samples originated in the United States, Italy and Spain and spanned the acute and convalescent phases of COVID-19. The sample metadata nearly always contained a de-identified subject ID, COVID-19 status, age in years and sex. The repertoires were released in a freely available public database meant as a resource for research on the immune response to SARS-CoV-2. The prospective study material was composed of cDNA or gDNA derived from T cells, B-cell-depleted T cells, or PBMCs. Deeply sampled blood TCRbeta repertoires from subjects exposed to, actively infected with, or recovered from COVID-19 were included in the dataset. The samples were drawn from two sources: the first 160 participants of the ongoing ImmuneRACE study, and 1,000 to 1,500 subjects contributed by 6 global collaborators. Where HLA class I and class II types were available, the types were taken from metadata supplied by the sample provider, not from assay-based typing. Broad study findings and their caveats: How much clinical and demographic metadata was included differed by source and by participant, and the metadata was provided uncurated.

Enrolling through a virtual design, the prospective study's participants ranged in age from roughly 18 to 89 years and lived across 24 United States geographic areas. Cohort assignment in the prospective study relied on participant-reported clinical history from a screening survey and a study questionnaire. Exposed participants had been in contact with someone with a PCR-confirmed or clinician-diagnosed COVID-19 case within 2 weeks of study entry. Each participant in the prospective study had whole blood, serum and a nasopharyngeal or oropharyngeal swab collected by mobile phlebotomists. Prospective study participants could optionally give additional blood draws and questionnaires over a roughly 2-month period. Blood samples from the prospective study were shipped frozen or at room temperature prior to DNA extraction. Concerning this clone itself: Its antigen target is currently unknown. It has no much larger one-base neighbor in the sample; base qualities were not kept.

TCRbeta CDR3 regions were amplified from genomic DNA using the immunoSEQ Assay, a bias-controlled multiplex PCR. The paper's data handling went like this. Within the assay, amplification of reference gene primers was used to estimate how many nucleated cells each sample contained. To quantify the absolute abundance of each unique TCRbeta CDR3 rearrangement, sequence reads were collapsed and filtered. For each sample, productive Simpson clonality was calculated as the square root of Simpson's diversity index over productive rearrangements. Not all clones reach the TCRdb copy of this immuneACCESS table, which keeps in-frame sequences only. Checked studies attribute under half of the gap to unresolved V genes and leave the rest unexplained. The DNA was the basis for D and trimming; V, J and clone size are from that table. The table for this sample lists hundreds of thousands of clones; approximately 89% of them were counted only once. The top ten constitute 2.5% to 3.5% of the sample.

Measured from the cysteine to the phenylalanine, the CDR3 is 16 residues long. Left in the record is the CDR3 DNA by itself, 48 bases read in frame from the first base. Compared with germline, V lacks 1 base and J lacks 0 bases; bases without a gene match: 6. The germline V gene (reference sequence) gives CDR1 as GTSNPN and CDR2 as SVGIG. This TCR came from a woman in her forties or fifties who had been exposed to COVID-19. The sequence joins TRBV30 to TRBJ1-3; TRBD1 lines up with 7 middle nucleotides. The sample was PBMCs or T cells enriched from blood (not recorded which). The DNA sequence follows: TGTGCCTGGAGTGCGGACAGGTTGAGCTCTGGAAACACCATATATTTT. Its amino acids are CAWSADRLSSGNTIYF.